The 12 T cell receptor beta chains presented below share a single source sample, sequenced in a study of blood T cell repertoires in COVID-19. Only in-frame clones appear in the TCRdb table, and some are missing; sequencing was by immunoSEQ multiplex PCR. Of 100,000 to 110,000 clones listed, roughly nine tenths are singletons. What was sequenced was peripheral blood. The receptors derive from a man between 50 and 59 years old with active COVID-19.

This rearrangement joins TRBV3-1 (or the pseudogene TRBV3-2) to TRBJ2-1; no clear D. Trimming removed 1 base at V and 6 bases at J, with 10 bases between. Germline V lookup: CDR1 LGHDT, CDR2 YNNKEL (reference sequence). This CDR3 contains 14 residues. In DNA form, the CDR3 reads TGTGCCAGCAGCCAAGGGCTAGGCGGCAATGAGCAGTTCTTC. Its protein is CASSQGLGGNEQFF.

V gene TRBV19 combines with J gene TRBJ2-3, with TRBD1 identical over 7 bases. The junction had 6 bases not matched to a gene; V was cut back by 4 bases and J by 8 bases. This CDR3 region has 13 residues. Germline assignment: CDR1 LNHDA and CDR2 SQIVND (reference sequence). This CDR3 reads CASSTRGITTQYF. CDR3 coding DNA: TGTGCCAGTAGTACCAGGGGGATAACTACGCAGTATTTT.

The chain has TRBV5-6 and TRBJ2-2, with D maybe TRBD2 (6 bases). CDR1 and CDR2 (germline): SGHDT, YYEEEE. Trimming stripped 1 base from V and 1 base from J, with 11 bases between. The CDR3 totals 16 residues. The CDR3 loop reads CASSLLAAKNTGELFF. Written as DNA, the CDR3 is TGTGCCAGCAGCTTGTTAGCGGCTAAGAACACCGGGGAGCTGTTTTTT.

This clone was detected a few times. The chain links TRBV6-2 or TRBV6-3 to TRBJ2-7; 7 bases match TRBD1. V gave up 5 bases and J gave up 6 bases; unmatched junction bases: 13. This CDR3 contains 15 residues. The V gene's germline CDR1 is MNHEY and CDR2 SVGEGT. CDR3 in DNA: TGTGCCAGCAGTGGGACAGCTGGGGTCTCTACCGAGCAGTACTTC. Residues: CASSGTAGVSTEQYF.

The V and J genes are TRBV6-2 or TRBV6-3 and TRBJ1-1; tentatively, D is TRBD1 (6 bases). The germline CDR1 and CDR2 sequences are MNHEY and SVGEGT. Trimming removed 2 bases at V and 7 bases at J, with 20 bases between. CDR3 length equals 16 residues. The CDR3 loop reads CASSYLTTGYRGEAFF. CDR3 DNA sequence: TGTGCCAGCAGTTACCTAACTACAGGGTACCGCGGTGAAGCTTTCTTT.

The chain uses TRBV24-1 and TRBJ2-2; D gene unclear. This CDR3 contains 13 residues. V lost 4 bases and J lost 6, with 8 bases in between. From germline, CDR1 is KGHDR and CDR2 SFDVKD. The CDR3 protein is CATSETVSGELFF. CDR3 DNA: TGTGCCACCAGTGAAACAGTTTCCGGGGAGCTGTTTTTT.

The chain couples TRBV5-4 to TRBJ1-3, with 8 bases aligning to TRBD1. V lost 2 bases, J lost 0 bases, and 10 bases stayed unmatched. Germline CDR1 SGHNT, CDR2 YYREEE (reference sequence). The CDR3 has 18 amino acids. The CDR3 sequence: CASSFPGQVRSSGNTIYF. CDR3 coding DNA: TGTGCCAGCAGCTTCCCGGGACAGGTGAGGAGCTCTGGAAACACCATATATTTT.

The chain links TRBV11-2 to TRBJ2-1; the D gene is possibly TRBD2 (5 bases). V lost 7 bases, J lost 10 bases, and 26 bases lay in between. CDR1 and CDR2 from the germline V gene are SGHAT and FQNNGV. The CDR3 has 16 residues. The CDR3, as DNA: TGTGCCAGCACTTTAGCGACAAGCACCCTACAAAAGGAGCAGTTCTTC. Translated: CASTLATSTLQKEQFF.

The CDR3 nucleotides are TGTGCCAGCAGCCTTAACGGAGGGCCTTTAAACATTCAGTACTTC. Translation: CASSLNGGPLNIQYF. The chain combines TRBV11-3 with TRBJ2-4, with D perhaps matching TRBD2 (6 bases). V lost 5 bases and J lost 6, with 17 bases in between. The CDR3 contains 15 residues. CDR1 and CDR2 from the germline V gene are SGHNT and YENEEA.

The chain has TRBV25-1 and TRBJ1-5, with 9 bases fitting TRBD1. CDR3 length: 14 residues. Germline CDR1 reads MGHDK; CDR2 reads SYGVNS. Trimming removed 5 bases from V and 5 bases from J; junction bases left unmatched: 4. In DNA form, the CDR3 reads TGTGCCAGCAGTTGGACAGGGGTGGATCAGCCCCAGCATTTT. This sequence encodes CASSWTGVDQPQHF.

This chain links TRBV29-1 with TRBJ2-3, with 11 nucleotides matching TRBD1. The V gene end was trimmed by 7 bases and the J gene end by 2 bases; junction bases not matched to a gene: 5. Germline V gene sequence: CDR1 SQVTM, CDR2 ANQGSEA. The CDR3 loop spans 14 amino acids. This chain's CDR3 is CSAGTGGLTDTQYF. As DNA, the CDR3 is TGCAGCGCCGGGACAGGGGGACTCACAGATACGCAGTATTTT.

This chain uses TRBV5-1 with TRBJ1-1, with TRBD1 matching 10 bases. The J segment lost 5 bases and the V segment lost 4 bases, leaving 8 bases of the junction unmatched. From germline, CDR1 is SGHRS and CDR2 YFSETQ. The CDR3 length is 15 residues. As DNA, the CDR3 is TGCGCCAGCAGCCTAGGGACAGGGGAGGTGACTGAAGCTTTCTTT. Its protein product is CASSLGTGEVTEAFF.